What follows is one T cell receptor (beta chain) and its context. The PCR made use of 60 Vbeta and 13 Jbeta primers. Data came from immunoSEQ multiplex PCR; TCRdb stores just in-frame clones and leaves some out. The data hold 70,000 to 75,000 clones, with approximately 79% observed a single time. Germline V gene sequence: CDR1 SGHAT, CDR2 FQNNGV. CDR3 length equals 16 residues. V was trimmed by 4 bases and J by 0 bases, leaving 13 bases between them. The data originate from a study of cytomegalovirus exposure and HLA in healthy donors. The specimen was PBMCs. The chain has TRBV11-2 and TRBJ1-3; the D is unclear. The receptor's source is a woman aged 40-49 years in good health and CMV-seropositive. The chain's CDR3 is CASSSARQNSGNTIYF. CDR3 bases: TGTGCCAGCAGCTCGGCTCGACAAAACTCTGGAAACACCATATATTTT. The variable domain in full, completed from reference TRBV11-2 and TRBJ1-3, reads EAGVAQSPRYKIIEKRQSVAFWCNPISGHATLYWYQQILGQGPKLLIQFQNNGVVDDSQLPKDRFSAERLKGVDSTLKIQPAKLEDSAVYLCASSSARQNSGNTIYFGEGSWLTVV.